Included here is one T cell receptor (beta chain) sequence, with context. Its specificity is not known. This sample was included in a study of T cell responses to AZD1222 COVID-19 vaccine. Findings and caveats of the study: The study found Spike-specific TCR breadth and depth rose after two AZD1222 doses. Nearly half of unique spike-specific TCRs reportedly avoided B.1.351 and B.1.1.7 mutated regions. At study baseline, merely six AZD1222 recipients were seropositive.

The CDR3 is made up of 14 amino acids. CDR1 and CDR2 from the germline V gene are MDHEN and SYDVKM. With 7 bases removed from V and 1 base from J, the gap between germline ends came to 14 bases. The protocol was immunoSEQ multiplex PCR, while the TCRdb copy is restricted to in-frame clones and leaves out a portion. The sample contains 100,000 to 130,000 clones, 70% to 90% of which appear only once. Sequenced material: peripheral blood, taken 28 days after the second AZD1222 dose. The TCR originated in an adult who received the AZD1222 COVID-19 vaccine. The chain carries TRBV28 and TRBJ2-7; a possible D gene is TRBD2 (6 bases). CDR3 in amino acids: CASTRGGNSYEQYF. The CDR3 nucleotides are TGTGCCAGCACCCGAGGAGGGAATTCCTACGAGCAGTACTTC.